This TCR beta chain was recorded in a study of shared clonotypes between healthy human individuals. About the study: The donor pool was made up of two women and three men aged 18 to 49.

Assay used: immunoSEQ multiplex PCR; TCRdb lists only in-frame clones, some missing. The sample shows about 490,000 clones, 60% to 85% of them seen only once. Trimming took 5 bases from V and 3 from J, leaving 14 bases between them. Germline V lookup: CDR1 SGHVS, CDR2 FNYEAQ. The CDR3 is 14 residues long. Findings of the study overall: Few donors limited the genetic and exposure-history diversity represented.

In regard to this clone: Antigen specificity is unknown.

Input material: PBMCs. The J gene is TRBJ2-7, the V gene TRBV7-6; D unresolved. The source is a woman aged 40 to 50 in good health. Some clones in this sample may be carry-over from other donors' samples. The CDR3 coding sequence is TGTGCCAGCAGCCTAGGGATGGCATTCTACGAGCAGTACTTC. Protein: CASSLGMAFYEQYF.